The clone carrying this TCR beta chain occurred many times. Antigen specificity is unknown. The sample belongs to a study of T cells in Graves' hyperthyroidism and ophthalmopathy. Findings and caveats of the study: Ophthalmopathy was predicted by the model a median of around 5.9 months ahead of onset.

Amplification targeted TCR beta CDR3 regions from RNA transcripts. HTBI primers were employed in a first-round RT-PCR of the TCR CDR3. TCRdb fed the multiplex PCR reads into MiXCR, producing one record per CDR3 protein. The repertoire holds roughly 550,000 distinct CDR3 sequences, with about 16% as singletons. The CDR3 is 14 amino acids. Germline V gives CDR1 DFQATT, CDR2 SNEGSKA (reference sequence). Germline trimming cut 3 bases from V and 6 bases from J; bases unmatched to any gene: 4. The sequence derives from a woman aged 25-40 years with Graves' ophthalmopathy. Sequenced material: blood. This chain joins TRBV20-1 and TRBJ2-7; TRBD2 matches 14 bases. The CDR3 loop is CSASSTSGRGEQYF. As DNA, the CDR3 is TGCAGTGCTAGCTCGACTAGCGGGAGGGGCGAGCAGTACTTC.